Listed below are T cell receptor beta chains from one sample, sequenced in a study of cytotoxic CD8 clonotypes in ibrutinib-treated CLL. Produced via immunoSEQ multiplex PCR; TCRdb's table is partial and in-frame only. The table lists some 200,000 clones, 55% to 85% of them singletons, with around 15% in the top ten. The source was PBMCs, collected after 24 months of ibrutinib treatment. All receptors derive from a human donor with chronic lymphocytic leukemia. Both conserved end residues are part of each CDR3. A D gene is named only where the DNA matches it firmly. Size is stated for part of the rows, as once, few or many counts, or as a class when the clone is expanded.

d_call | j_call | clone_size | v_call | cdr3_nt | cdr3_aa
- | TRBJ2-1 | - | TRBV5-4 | TGTGCCAGCAGCCAAGTGAACCCCGGTACCTACAATGAGCAGTTCTTC | CASSQVNPGTYNEQFF
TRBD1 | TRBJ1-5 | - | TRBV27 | TGTGCCAGCAGTCCATCGACAGGGACTAATCAGCCCCAGCATTTT | CASSPSTGTNQPQHF
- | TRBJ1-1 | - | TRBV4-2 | TGTGCCAGCAGCCAAACGGGGATCAATGAAGCTTTCTTT | CASSQTGINEAFF
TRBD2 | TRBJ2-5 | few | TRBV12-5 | TGTGCTAGTGGTTTGGTAACAGAGACTAGCGGCCGAGAGACCCAGTACTTC | CASGLVTETSGRETQYF
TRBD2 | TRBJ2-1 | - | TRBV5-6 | TGTGCCAGCAGCTTGGTGCCTAGCGGGAGGAGTGAGCAGTTCTTC | CASSLVPSGRSEQFF
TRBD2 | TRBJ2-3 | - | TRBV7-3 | TGTGCCAGCAGCTCCGGACTAGCGGGAGGGCCGCAGTATTTT | CASSSGLAGGPQYF
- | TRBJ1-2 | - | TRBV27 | TGTGCCAGCAAGAGACAGGCAGGAGCTAACTATGGCTACACCTTC | CASKRQAGANYGYTF
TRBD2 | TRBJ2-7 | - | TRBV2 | TGTGCCAGCAGTGACCGGACTAGCGGGAGCAGTAAGCAGTACTTC | CASSDRTSGSSKQYF
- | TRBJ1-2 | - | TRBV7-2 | TGTGCCAGCAGCCCCGACCTCGGGAACTATGGCTACACCTTC | CASSPDLGNYGYTF
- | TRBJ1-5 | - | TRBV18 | TGTGCCAGCTCACAACACGGCAATCAGCCCCAGCATTTT | CASSQHGNQPQHF
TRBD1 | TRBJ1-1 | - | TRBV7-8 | TGTGCCAGCAACGGACAGGGGGCGGTGAACACTGAAGCTTTCTTT | CASNGQGAVNTEAFF
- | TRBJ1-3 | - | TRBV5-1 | TGCGCCAGCAGCCTGAGTATGATCTCTGGAAACACCATATATTTT | CASSLSMISGNTIYF
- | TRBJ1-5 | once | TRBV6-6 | TGTGCCAGCAGTTACGTCGGGAGTGGAAATCAGCCCCAGCATTTT | CASSYVGSGNQPQHF
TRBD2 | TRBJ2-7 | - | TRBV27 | TGTGCCAGCAGTCCCTCCTCCAGCGGGAGCGCGACTGGCCACGAGCAGTACTTC | CASSPSSSGSATGHEQYF